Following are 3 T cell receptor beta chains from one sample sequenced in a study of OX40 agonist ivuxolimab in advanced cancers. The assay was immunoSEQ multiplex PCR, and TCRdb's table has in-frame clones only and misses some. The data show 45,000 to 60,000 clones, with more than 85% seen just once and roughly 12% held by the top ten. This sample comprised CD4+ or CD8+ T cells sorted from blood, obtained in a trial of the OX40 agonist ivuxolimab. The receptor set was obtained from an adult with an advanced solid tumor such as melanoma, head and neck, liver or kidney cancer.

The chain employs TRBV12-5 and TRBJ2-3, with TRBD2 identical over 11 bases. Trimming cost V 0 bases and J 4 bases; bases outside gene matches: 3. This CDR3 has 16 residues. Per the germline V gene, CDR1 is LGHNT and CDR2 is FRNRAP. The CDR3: CASGLVIAGGADTQYF. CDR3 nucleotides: TGTGCTAGTGGTTTGGTAATAGCGGGGGGGGCAGATACGCAGTATTTT.

CDR3 sequence reads: CSVEFPMNTGELFF. The CDR3 region has the DNA TGCAGCGTTGAATTTCCGATGAACACCGGGGAGCTGTTTTTT. V is TRBV29-1 and J is TRBJ2-2; D not certain. Trimming cost V 2 bases and J 1 base, with 8 bases left between them. Looked up from germline, CDR1 is SQVTM and CDR2 is ANQGSEA. This CDR3 has 14 amino acids.

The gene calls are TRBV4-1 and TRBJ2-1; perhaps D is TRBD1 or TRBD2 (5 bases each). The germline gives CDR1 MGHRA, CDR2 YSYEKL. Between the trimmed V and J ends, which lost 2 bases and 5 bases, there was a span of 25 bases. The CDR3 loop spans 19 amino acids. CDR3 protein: CASSQRALKTGTADNEQFF. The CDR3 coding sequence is TGCGCCAGCAGCCAAAGAGCTTTAAAAACCGGGACCGCAGACAATGAGCAGTTCTTC.